This TCR beta chain was captured by sequencing in a study of shared clonotypes between healthy human individuals. Study details: Researchers assigned three CD4 naive, three CD4 memory, two CD8 naive and one CD8 memory plate to each donor.

As originally analysed: ImmunoSEQ gave junction-only sequences without quality scores, so filtering differed. Generated by immunoSEQ multiplex PCR, the TCRdb table keeps only in-frame clones and is missing some. V and J calls plus clone size are reproduced from that table; the DNA served to infer D and trimming. The table records about 960,000 clones, about 80% of them present only once. A split of CD4+ cells into CD45RA+ naive and CD45RA-negative memory subsets was performed. This CDR3 has 15 amino acids. Germline loops: CDR1 LNHDA, CDR2 SQIVND (reference sequence). Trimming left V 5 bases short and J 4 bases short, with 17 bases between. Study-wide results and limits: Donor clonotype sharing was expected to depend on sequencing depth.

Only a few counts were recorded for this clone. Antigen: not known. This rearrangement joins TRBV19 to TRBJ1-1; possibly TRBD1 for D (6 bases). The sequencing input was memory CD4+ T cells sorted from blood. Subset specified: CD45RA-negative fraction. The origin of this receptor is a man aged 18-30 years in good health. Written as DNA, the CDR3 is TGTGCCAGTAGTCTAGGCAGGGGAATGGCCACTGAAGCTTTCTTT. Protein product: CASSLGRGMATEAFF.